Each of the 7 T cell receptor beta chains below was sequenced from the same sample in a study of blood T cells in healthy people across ages. Primed by a sample-barcoded 5' primer and a J-beta primer mix, a second PCR proceeded for 7 to 11 cycles. TCRdb re-called the 5' RACE reads through MiXCR, storing one row per CDR3 protein. The sample lists 2 million or so distinct CDR3 sequences, roughly 50% seen once, with approximately 2.1% in the top ten. Sample: blood. The receptors were gathered from a woman in her thirties or forties in good health.

The chain is built from TRBV20-1 and TRBJ2-3, with D possibly TRBD1 on 6 matching bases. There are 17 residues in the CDR3. Germline V gene data show CDR1 as DFQATT and CDR2 as SNEGSKA (reference sequence). V lost 6 bases and J 2 bases, leaving 24 bases between the germline ends. DNA of the CDR3: TGCAGTGCCAAACAGGACAGCCGGTTTCATCACACAGATACGCAGTATTTT. Translated, it gives CSAKQDSRFHHTDTQYF.

The rearrangement uses TRBV6-2 or TRBV6-3 and TRBJ2-1; D might be TRBD1 (6 bases). Germline V gene lookup returns CDR1 MNHEY and CDR2 SVGEGT. The CDR3 is 14 residues long. Between the trimmed V and J ends, which lost 4 bases and 2 bases, there was a span of 9 bases. The DNA of the CDR3 is TGTGCCAGCAGTTGGGGGCGCCCCTACAATGAGCAGTTCTTC. Translated: CASSWGRPYNEQFF.

V is TRBV9 and J is TRBJ2-5; 8 bases are shared with TRBD1. After removal of 4 bases from V and 7 bases from J, the junction contained 9 bases not matched to a gene. Germline lookup yields CDR1 SGDLS and CDR2 YYNGEE. The CDR3 has 14 amino acids. Here the CDR3 reads CASSSGQVQGTQYF. CDR3 coding DNA: TGTGCCAGCAGCTCGGGACAGGTGCAGGGGACCCAGTACTTC.

This clonotype was counted only a few times. The chain carries TRBV27 and TRBJ2-3, with a tentative D call TRBD2 (5 bases). Trimming removed 5 bases at V and 3 bases at J, with 24 bases between. Per the germline V gene, CDR1 is MNHEY and CDR2 is SMNVEV (reference sequence). The CDR3 spans 18 residues. CDR3 sequence (DNA): TGTGCCAGCAGTCCCCAAGGGTGGCGGGCATTGCATACAGATACGCAGTATTTT. Encoded protein: CASSPQGWRALHTDTQYF.

This clonotype was observed a handful of times. The genes are TRBV6-5 and TRBJ2-5; 9 bases align to TRBD1. The CDR3 is 15 residues long. The V gene's germline CDR1 is MNHEY and CDR2 SVGAGI. V was pared by 6 bases and J by 4 bases, with 9 bases of the junction left unmatched. This chain's CDR3 is CASSLLTGGRETQYF. The CDR3 DNA reads as TGTGCCAGCAGCCTCCTCACAGGGGGCAGAGAGACCCAGTACTTC.

The rearrangement uses TRBV6-6 and TRBJ2-1, with 14 bases that match TRBD2. The CDR3 length is 15 residues. The ends lost 6 bases at V and 12 bases at J; junction bases unmatched: 10. In germline, CDR1 is MNHNY, CDR2 SVGAGI (reference sequence). The CDR3 protein is CASSPGLAGGLGQFF. DNA of the CDR3: TGTGCCAGCAGCCCTGGACTAGCGGGGGGACTCGGGCAGTTCTTC.

The rearrangement joins TRBV5-1 to TRBJ1-2; D unresolved. There are 13 residues in the CDR3. V shed 3 bases and J shed 4 bases, with 10 bases lying between them. Germline V gene sequence: CDR1 SGHRS, CDR2 YFSETQ. The CDR3 sequence is CASSSTQSYGYTF. DNA for the CDR3: TGCGCCAGCAGCTCGACACAGTCCTATGGCTACACCTTC.